Listed here is a single T cell receptor (beta chain). The sample comes from a study of blood T cell repertoires in COVID-19. In the study overall: Acute-phase and convalescent COVID-19 samples originated in the United States, Italy and Spain. PBMCs, B-cell-depleted T cells, or T cells provided the cDNA or gDNA that made up the material.

CDR3 length: 16 amino acids. Trimming took off 7 bases at V and 5 bases at J, with 18 bases between the two ends. The V gene's germline CDR1 is MDHEN and CDR2 SYDVKM. Libraries were prepared by immunoSEQ multiplex PCR; TCRdb keeps only in-frame clonotypes and omits some of them. Among fewer than 200,000 clones, approximately 90% were seen once, and the ten largest hold around 25%. The chain combines TRBV28 with TRBJ1-6; D gene uncertain. The receptor's source is a man aged 55 to 70 with acute or convalescent COVID-19. Input material: peripheral blood. The CDR3 region is CASTPPPHENNSPLHF. Written as DNA, the CDR3 is TGTGCCAGCACCCCACCCCCACATGAAAATAATTCACCCCTCCACTTT.